This TCR beta chain was identified during a study of cytomegalovirus exposure and HLA in healthy donors. TCRdb keeps only in-frame clones here, not all; method: immunoSEQ multiplex PCR. The data hold about 130,000 clones, with 89% observed a single time. This clone was picked up one time. The germline V gene encodes CDR1 SGHRS and CDR2 YFSETQ. The CDR3 covers 18 residues. V was shortened by 3 bases and J by 4 bases, with 26 bases between the two germline ends. The sequencing sample was made of PBMCs. This clonotype was sampled from a woman between 18 and 30 years old in good health and CMV-seronegative. The chain carries TRBV5-1 and TRBJ2-7; D uncertain. Written as DNA, the CDR3 is TGCGCCAGCAGCTCCGACTTTAGTATTGCGGCCAGATCATACGAGCAGTACTTC. Protein sequence: CASSSDFSIAARSYEQYF.